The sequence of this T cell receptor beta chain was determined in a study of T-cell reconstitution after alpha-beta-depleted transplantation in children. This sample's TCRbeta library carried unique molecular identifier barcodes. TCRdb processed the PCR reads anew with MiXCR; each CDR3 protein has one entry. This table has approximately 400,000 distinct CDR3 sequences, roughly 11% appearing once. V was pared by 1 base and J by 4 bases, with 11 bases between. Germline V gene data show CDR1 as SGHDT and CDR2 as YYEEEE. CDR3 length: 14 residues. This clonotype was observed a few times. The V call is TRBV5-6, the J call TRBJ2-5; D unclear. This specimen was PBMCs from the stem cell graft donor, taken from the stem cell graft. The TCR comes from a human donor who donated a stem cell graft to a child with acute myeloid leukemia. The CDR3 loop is CASSLYKDRETQYF. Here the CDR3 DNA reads TGTGCCAGCAGCTTGTATAAGGATCGAGAGACCCAGTACTTC. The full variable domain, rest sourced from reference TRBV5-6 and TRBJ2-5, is DAGVTQSPTHLIKTRGQQVTLRCSPKSGHDTVSWYQQALGQGPQFIFQYYEEEERQRGNFPDRFSGHQFPNYSSELNVNALLLGDSALYLCASSLYKDRETQYFGPGTRLLVL.